This T cell receptor beta chain emerged from a study of regulatory T cells in long-lasting Graves disease. Arm-PCR of CDR3 regions and iRepertoire HTBI primers were used to build TCR beta libraries. TCRdb recomputed calls from the multiplex PCR reads with MiXCR, one row per CDR3 protein. The sample shows 680,000 or so distinct CDR3 sequences, about 15% of them seen only once. CDR1 and CDR2 from the germline V gene are SGHTA and FQGNSA. The CDR3 contains 13 residues. The ends were cut back, 5 bases at V and 8 bases at J, with 15 bases in the middle. This clonotype was seen repeatedly, ten times or more. Time point meaning: newly diagnosed GD, antithyroid drugs for less than 3 months. The TCR library used RNA extracted from PBMCs. A volume of about 9 milliliters of peripheral blood was collected in EDTA tubes. In addition, the sample was reused for a study of T cells in Graves' hyperthyroidism and ophthalmopathy.

The chain combines TRBV7-2 with TRBJ1-2; D uncertain. The TCR sequence derives from a woman between 25 and 40 years old with Graves disease. This specimen consisted of peripheral blood mononuclear cells (PBMCs), obtained at new diagnosis, from a patient treated with antithyroid drugs. The CDR3 DNA reads as TGTGCCAGCAGCCCCGAGATTCTTCAGGGCTACACCTTC. Residues: CASSPEILQGYTF.